These 7 T cell receptor beta chains were sequenced from one sample in a study of post-analysis software for immune sequencing data. Study results and limitations: Relative to controls, patients had five TRBV segments at higher frequency, with TRBV5-6, TRBV5-1 and TRBV20-1 among these.

The antigens for these receptors are not known. Built from TCR beta cDNA, the libraries had unique molecular identifiers in them. TCRdb used MiXCR to reprocess the PCR reads, holding one entry per CDR3 protein. The table records about 770,000 distinct CDR3 sequences, about half of them present only once. Sample: blood. The receptors originated from a girl aged 10-17 years with multiple sclerosis.

This chain joins TRBV7-2 and TRBJ1-4, with 7 bases lining up with TRBD1. The CDR3 totals 14 residues. Germline trimming cut 2 bases from V and 8 bases from J; bases unmatched to any gene: 5. Germline V gives CDR1 SGHTA, CDR2 FQGNSA. CDR3 DNA: TGTGCCAGCAGCTTAAAAGGGACAGCCGAAAAACTGTTTTTT. This encodes CASSLKGTAEKLFF.

This clonotype came up many times. The chain employs TRBV10-3 and TRBJ2-7; perhaps D is TRBD1 or TRBD2 (5 bases each). CDR1 ENHRY and CDR2 SYGVKD come from the germline V gene. V lost 5 bases and J 4 bases, leaving 9 bases between the germline ends. The CDR3 is 12 residues long. The CDR3 loop reads CAISTEGYEQYF. The CDR3 nucleotides read TGTGCCATCAGTACAGAGGGGTACGAGCAGTACTTC.

V and J are TRBV28 and TRBJ1-2; 7 nucleotides line up with TRBD1. This CDR3 contains 13 residues. The germline CDR1 and CDR2 sequences are MDHEN and SYDVKM. Trimming at V came to 6 bases and at J to 8 bases, leaving 9 bases not matched to a gene. CDR3 region: CASRPPGQTGYTF. CDR3 coding DNA: TGTGCCAGCAGGCCTCCGGGACAGACGGGCTACACCTTC.

The chain uses TRBV4-3 and TRBJ2-7; tentatively, D is TRBD2 (6 bases). The germline V gene encodes CDR1 LGHNA and CDR2 YSLEER. This CDR3 contains 15 residues. V was clipped by 0 bases and J by 3 bases, with 12 bases between them. The CDR3 bases are TGCGCCAGCAGCCAAGAATTGACGGACTACTACGAGCAGTACTTC. Translation gives CASSQELTDYYEQYF.

This clonotype came up once. This chain uses TRBV20-1 with TRBJ2-5; 9 positions match TRBD2. The trim removed 3 bases at V and 9 bases at J, leaving 5 bases unmatched. Germline lookup yields CDR1 DFQATT and CDR2 SNEGSKA (reference sequence). The CDR3 spans 12 residues. The CDR3: CSASPASGAQYF. CDR3 sequence (DNA): TGCAGTGCTAGTCCCGCTAGCGGGGCCCAGTACTTC.

The chain carries TRBV12-3 or TRBV12-4 and TRBJ1-5; a possible D gene is TRBD1 (5 bases). This CDR3 region has 16 residues. V was clipped by 3 bases and J by 1 base, with 13 bases between them. CDR3 nucleotide sequence: TGTGCCAGCAGTTTTCTAGTGAGGGGCAGCAATCAGCCCCAGCATTTT. Protein product: CASSFLVRGSNQPQHF.

The rearrangement uses TRBV7-9 and TRBJ1-1; D is ambiguous. Per germline, CDR1 SEHNR and CDR2 FQNEAQ (reference sequence). The CDR3 totals 14 residues. V lost 1 base, J lost 3 bases, and 9 bases lay in between. CDR3 nucleotide sequence: TGTGCCAGCAGCTTAGTGGGCGGTTACACTGAAGCTTTCTTT. Its translation is CASSLVGGYTEAFF.